The 28 T cell receptor beta chains given below trace back to one sample, sequenced in a study of T cells in Graves' hyperthyroidism and ophthalmopathy. The CDR3 regions of TCR beta were amplified from RNA transcripts. With the HTBI primer set, the TCR CDR3 went through a first round of RT-PCR. TCRdb redid the calling of the multiplex PCR reads with MiXCR, one entry per CDR3 protein. In the table there are more than 500,000 distinct CDR3 sequences, 16% of which are singletons. Sequencing was done on a sample of blood. All receptors come from a woman aged 30 to 39 with Graves' ophthalmopathy.

There are a few counts of this clonotype. The chain uses TRBV5-1 and TRBJ2-3; D gene unclear. Trimming removed 6 bases at V and 0 bases at J, with 14 bases between. This CDR3 region has 15 residues. In germline, CDR1 is SGHRS, CDR2 YFSETQ. The CDR3 protein is CASTVSAYSTDTQYF. Here the CDR3 DNA reads TGCGCCAGCACCGTCTCCGCATACAGCACAGATACGCAGTATTTT.

Only a few counts were recorded for this clonotype. The genes are TRBV20-1 and TRBJ2-1; no firm D call. Germline V gene lookup returns CDR1 DFQATT and CDR2 SNEGSKA (reference sequence). With 3 bases removed from V and 7 bases from J, the gap between germline ends came to 16 bases. The CDR3 spans 14 residues. For the CDR3, the DNA is TGCAGTGCTAGGATAGCCCGGAGCTGGAATGAGCAGTTCTTC. Its protein product is CSARIARSWNEQFF.

This clonotype appeared a few times. The rearrangement joins TRBV6-1 to TRBJ1-1, with D possibly TRBD1 on 6 matching bases. Per the germline V gene, CDR1 is MNHNS and CDR2 is SASEGT. The CDR3 is 12 residues long. V lost 6 bases, J lost 5 bases, and 10 bases lay in between. The CDR3 DNA reads as TGTGCCAGCAGGCAGGGGATAACTGAAGCTTTCTTT. Protein product: CASRQGITEAFF.

As regards this clonotype: A much larger clone lies one base from this, so it may be a read error. This rearrangement joins TRBV5-6 to TRBJ1-5, with D unresolved. Germline V gives CDR1 SGHDT, CDR2 YYEEEE. This CDR3 spans 14 amino acids. The V gene lost 2 bases and the J gene lost 3 bases, with 9 bases spanning the gap. The CDR3, as DNA: TGTGCCAGCAGCTTTATGGGGAACAATCAGCCCCAGCATTTT. It is translated as CASSFMGNNQPQHF.

In this sample, this clonotype turned up many times. This sequence joins TRBV24-1 and TRBJ2-5; possibly TRBD2 for D (5 bases). The V gene lost 3 bases and the J gene lost 6 bases, with 10 bases spanning the gap. CDR3 length: 13 amino acids. CDR1 is KGHDR, CDR2 SFDVKD, per germline. The CDR3 coding sequence is TGTGCCACCAGTGATGAGAGGAGGAAGACCCAGTACTTC. This sequence encodes CATSDERRKTQYF.

J is TRBJ2-4 and V is TRBV19, with D possibly TRBD1 on 5 matching bases. The CDR3 spans 16 residues. V was clipped by 8 bases and J by 0 bases, with 17 bases between them. The germline CDR1 and CDR2 sequences are LNHDA and SQIVND (reference sequence). The CDR3 DNA reads as TGTGCCAGTGCCGACGACAGTAATCTAGCCAAAAACATTCAGTACTTC. Translation: CASADDSNLAKNIQYF.

In this sample, this clonotype turned up many times. The chain joins TRBV5-1 to TRBJ2-1; TRBD2 matches 8 bases. The CDR3 runs to 15 residues. Trimming cost V 4 bases and J 8 bases; bases outside gene matches: 11. Germline lookup yields CDR1 SGHRS and CDR2 YFSETQ. CDR3 coding DNA: TGCGCCAGCAGCGAGAGCGGGAGTAGGGACTATGAGCAGTTCTTC. Residues: CASSESGSRDYEQFF.

This clonotype was observed at least ten times. The chain combines TRBV9 with TRBJ2-7, with 7 bases fitting TRBD1. This CDR3 has 18 residues. The J segment lost 0 bases and the V segment lost 0 bases, leaving 12 bases of the junction unmatched. Germline V CDR1 and CDR2: SGDLS, YYNGEE. The CDR3: CASSVEGGGQAFSYEQYF. The CDR3 DNA is TGTGCCAGCAGCGTAGAGGGTGGAGGACAGGCGTTCTCCTACGAGCAGTACTTC.

This clonotype was found many times. V gene TRBV6-1 combines with J gene TRBJ1-1, with TRBD1 identical over 7 bases. The J segment lost 5 bases and the V segment lost 6 bases, leaving 6 bases of the junction unmatched. CDR1 and CDR2 (germline): MNHNS, SASEGT. This CDR3 contains 13 residues. Here the CDR3 DNA reads TGTGCCAGCAGAGTTGACAGGGTTACTGAAGCTTTCTTT. It is translated as CASRVDRVTEAFF.

The table lists this clonotype with many counts. This chain uses TRBV28 with TRBJ1-1; 7 nucleotides line up with TRBD1. Germline CDR1 MDHEN, CDR2 SYDVKM. The CDR3 extends over 13 amino acids. The ends lost 5 bases at V and 0 bases at J; junction bases unmatched: 0. This CDR3 is CASSDRVNTEAFF. DNA of the CDR3: TGTGCCAGCAGTGACAGGGTGAACACTGAAGCTTTCTTT.

This clonotype was seen many times. The chain is built from TRBV24-1 and TRBJ1-2; D gene uncertain. V shed 8 bases and J shed 5 bases, with 14 bases lying between them. This CDR3 has 13 amino acids. The V gene's germline CDR1 is KGHDR and CDR2 SFDVKD. For the CDR3, the DNA is TGTGCCACCAATTCCGGCTCGAGTTATGGCTACACCTTC. It encodes CATNSGSSYGYTF.

A word on this clonotype: A junction end diverges from the germline sequence, so it may reflect a read error. The chain is built from TRBV6-5 and TRBJ2-7, with 9 bases identical to TRBD2. CDR1 MNHEY and CDR2 SVGAGI come from the germline V gene. This CDR3 has 14 amino acids. CDR3 residues: CASNWLAGNYEQHF. The CDR3 coding sequence is TGTGCCAGCAATTGGCTAGCGGGAAACTACGAGCAGCACTTC.

This chain links TRBV10-3 with TRBJ2-7; D call uncertain. The CDR3 sequence is 11 residues long. From germline, CDR1 is ENHRY and CDR2 SYGVKD. Trimming left V 0 bases short and J 7 bases short, with 4 bases between. CDR3 sequence reads: CAISESEEQYF. Here the CDR3 DNA reads TGTGCCATCAGTGAGTCGGAGGAGCAGTACTTC.

This clonotype was seen ten or more times. The rearrangement uses TRBV28 and TRBJ2-7; 7 bases agree with TRBD1. V lost 4 bases and J lost 0; bases outside the gene matches: 0. Germline CDR1 reads MDHEN; CDR2 reads SYDVKM. CDR3 size: 13 residues. CDR3 nucleotides: TGTGCCAGCAGTTGGGACAGCTCCTACGAGCAGTACTTC. It yields the protein CASSWDSSYEQYF.

The J gene is TRBJ2-1, the V gene TRBV28; 9 bases map to TRBD1. In germline, CDR1 is MDHEN, CDR2 SYDVKM. Germline trimming cut 7 bases from V and 9 bases from J; bases unmatched to any gene: 16. This CDR3 is 16 amino acids long. As DNA, the CDR3 is TGTGCCAGCACCCAAGTTCCGGACAGGGGTAGTAGTGAGCAGTTCTTC. Amino acids: CASTQVPDRGSSEQFF.

This clonotype was detected many times. This chain connects TRBV29-1 to TRBJ2-3; a possible D gene is TRBD2 (5 bases). The CDR3 spans 14 residues. Germline CDR1 reads SQVTM; CDR2 reads ANQGSEA. Trimming stripped 4 bases from V and 2 bases from J, with 13 bases between. For the CDR3, the DNA is TGCAGCGTTGGGTCGGAGGCTTACACAGATACGCAGTATTTT. Translation: CSVGSEAYTDTQYF.

This chain joins TRBV7-2 and TRBJ2-7, with D uncertain. Germline V lookup: CDR1 SGHTA, CDR2 FQGNSA. The CDR3 is 12 amino acids. The V gene lost 6 bases and the J gene lost 3 bases, with 9 bases spanning the gap. CDR3: CASRDQRYEQYF. The CDR3 region has the DNA TGTGCCAGCAGGGACCAGCGCTACGAGCAGTACTTC.

There are many counts of this clonotype. The chain carries TRBV13 and TRBJ1-2; D gene unclear. The CDR3 has 14 residues. CDR1 and CDR2 (germline): PRHDT, FYEKMQ (reference sequence). V lost 1 base, J lost 6 bases, and 12 bases lay in between. The CDR3 nucleotides are TGTGCCAGCAGCTTAGTTGGGATAAGGGATGGCTACACCTTC. Protein product: CASSLVGIRDGYTF.

The rearrangement joins TRBV4-2 to TRBJ2-7, with TRBD2 as a possible D gene (5 bases). V was shortened by 1 base and J by 4 bases, with 17 bases between the two germline ends. The CDR3 is 16 residues long. CDR1 is LGHNA, CDR2 YNFKEQ, per germline. The CDR3 DNA sequence: TGTGCCAGCAGCCAAGCGAAGGAGAGGCGGGTTTACGAGCAGTACTTC. Amino acids: CASSQAKERRVYEQYF.

This clonotype was observed at least ten times. This chain connects TRBV20-1 to TRBJ2-7; D remains unclear. Trimming left V 2 bases short and J 4 bases short, with 6 bases between. From germline, CDR1 is DFQATT and CDR2 SNEGSKA (reference sequence). The CDR3 sequence is 11 residues long. CDR3 protein: CSARIQYEQYF. CDR3 DNA sequence: TGCAGTGCTAGAATACAGTACGAGCAGTACTTC.

This clonotype was seen repeatedly, ten times or more. This CDR3 is CASSSGGQGNQPQHF. CDR3 DNA sequence: TGTGCCAGCAGTTCGGGAGGACAGGGAAATCAGCCCCAGCATTTT. The V call is TRBV28, the J call TRBJ1-5; 8 nucleotides align to TRBD1. Trimming cost V 4 bases and J 4 bases; bases outside gene matches: 6. CDR1 is MDHEN, CDR2 SYDVKM, per germline. The length of the CDR3 is 15 residues.

CDR3 DNA: TGTGCCAGCAGGGTGGTCTTCGGTTCTTATCCGAACACCGGGGAGCTGTTTTTT. Encoded protein: CASRVVFGSYPNTGELFF. This chain uses TRBV5-8 with TRBJ2-2; D remains ambiguous. This CDR3 is 18 amino acids long. Trimming pared 5 bases from V and 0 bases from J, leaving 20 bases between. The germline V gene has CDR1 SGHTS and CDR2 YDEGEE.

This clonotype has at least ten counts. This chain's CDR3 is CAWGLAGVLDEQFF. CDR3 nucleotide sequence: TGTGCCTGGGGACTAGCGGGAGTGTTGGATGAGCAGTTCTTC. The genes are TRBV30 and TRBJ2-1, with 13 bases matching TRBD2. The V gene end was trimmed by 5 bases and the J gene end by 8 bases; junction bases not matched to a gene: 6. Germline V gene data show CDR1 as GTSNPN and CDR2 as SVGIG (reference sequence). The CDR3 length is 14 residues.

In this sample, this clonotype turned up many times. V is TRBV20-1 and J is TRBJ2-3, with 7 bases identical to TRBD1. CDR1 is DFQATT and CDR2 is SNEGSKA in the germline V gene (reference sequence). V dropped 3 bases and J dropped 6; count of bases not matched to a gene: 9. The CDR3 has 14 amino acids. DNA for the CDR3: TGCAGTGCTAGGCCGACAGGGACCTTTGATACGCAGTATTTT. This codes for CSARPTGTFDTQYF.

This clonotype was observed many times. The chain recombines TRBV28 with TRBJ2-7; D is ambiguous. CDR1 and CDR2 (germline): MDHEN, SYDVKM. This CDR3 has 16 amino acids. V lost 3 bases and J 6 bases, leaving 21 bases between the germline ends. The CDR3 bases are TGTGCCAGCAGTTTTTCTTGCTCGCGGTCCACCTGCGAGCAGTACTTC. Protein sequence: CASSFSCSRSTCEQYF.

This chain uses TRBV10-3 with TRBJ2-5; 10 nucleotides match TRBD2. V was clipped by 10 bases and J by 3 bases; unmatched bases: 11. The CDR3 has 15 residues. Germline V gene lookup returns CDR1 ENHRY and CDR2 SYGVKD. DNA for the CDR3: TGTGCCACCCTAGAAGCGGGAGGGCCTGAAGAGACCCAGTACTTC. This encodes CATLEAGGPEETQYF.

In this sample, this clonotype turned up a few times. This chain uses TRBV4-3 with TRBJ2-7; the match to TRBD1 covers 11 bases. The junction had 4 bases not matched to a gene; V was cut back by 0 bases and J by 6 bases. This CDR3 spans 15 amino acids. The germline V gene has CDR1 LGHNA and CDR2 YSLEER. CDR3 amino acids: CASSQEGTGGLEQYF. Written as DNA, the CDR3 is TGCGCCAGCAGCCAAGAAGGGACAGGGGGTCTCGAGCAGTACTTC.

In this sample, this clonotype turned up many times. The chain joins TRBV27 to TRBJ1-6; 9 bases are a match to TRBD1. Trimming took 7 bases from V and 10 from J; bases not matched to a gene: 5. The germline V gene encodes CDR1 MNHEY and CDR2 SMNVEV (reference sequence). The CDR3 runs 13 residues. The CDR3 DNA sequence: TGTGCCAGCACTAGGGACAGGGACTCACCCCTCCACTTT. It yields the protein CASTRDRDSPLHF.